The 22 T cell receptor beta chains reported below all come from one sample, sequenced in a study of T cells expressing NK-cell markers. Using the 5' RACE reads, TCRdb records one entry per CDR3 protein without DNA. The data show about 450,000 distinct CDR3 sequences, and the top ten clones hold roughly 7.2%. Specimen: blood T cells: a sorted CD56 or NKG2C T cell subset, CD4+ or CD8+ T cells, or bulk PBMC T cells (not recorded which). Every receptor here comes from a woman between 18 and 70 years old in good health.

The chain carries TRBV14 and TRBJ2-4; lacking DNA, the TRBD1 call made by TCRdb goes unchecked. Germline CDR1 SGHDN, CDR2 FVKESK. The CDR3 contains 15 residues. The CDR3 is CASSQAGQAKNIQYF.

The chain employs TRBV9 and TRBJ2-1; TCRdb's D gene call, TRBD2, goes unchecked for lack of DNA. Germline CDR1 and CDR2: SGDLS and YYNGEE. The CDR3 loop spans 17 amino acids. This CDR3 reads CASSVAASGSSYNEQFF.

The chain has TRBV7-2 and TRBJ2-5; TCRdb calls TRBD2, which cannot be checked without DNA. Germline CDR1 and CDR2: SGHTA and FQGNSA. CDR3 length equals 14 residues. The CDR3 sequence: CASSYWKGRETQYF.

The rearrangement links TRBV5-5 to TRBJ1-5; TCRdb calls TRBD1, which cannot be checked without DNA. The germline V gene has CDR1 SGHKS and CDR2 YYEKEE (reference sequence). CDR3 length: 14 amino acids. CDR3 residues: CASSLGAGDQPQHF.

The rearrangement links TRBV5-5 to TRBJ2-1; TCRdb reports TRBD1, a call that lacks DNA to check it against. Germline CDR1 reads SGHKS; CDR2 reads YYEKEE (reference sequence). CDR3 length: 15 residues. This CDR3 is CASSLEDRGDNEQFF.

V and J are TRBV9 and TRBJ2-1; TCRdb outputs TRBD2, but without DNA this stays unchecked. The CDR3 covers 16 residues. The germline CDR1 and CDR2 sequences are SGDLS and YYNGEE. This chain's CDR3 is CASSPPGLAGAGEQFF.

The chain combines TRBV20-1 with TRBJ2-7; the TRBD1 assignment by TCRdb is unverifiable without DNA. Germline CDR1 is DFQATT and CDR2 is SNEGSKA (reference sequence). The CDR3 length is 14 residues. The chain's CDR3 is CSASRGTPSYEQYF.

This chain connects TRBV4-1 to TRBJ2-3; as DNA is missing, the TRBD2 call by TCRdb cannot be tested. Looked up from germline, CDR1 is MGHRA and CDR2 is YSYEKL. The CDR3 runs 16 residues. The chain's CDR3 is CASSQDERGSTDTQYF.

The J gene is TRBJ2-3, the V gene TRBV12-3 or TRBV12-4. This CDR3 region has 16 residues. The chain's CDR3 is CASSLSNGRGTDTQYF.

CDR3: CASSTLSGRAANEQFF. The rearrangement links TRBV7-2 to TRBJ2-1; lacking DNA, the TRBD2 call made by TCRdb goes unchecked. Per germline, CDR1 SGHTA and CDR2 FQGNSA. This CDR3 has 16 residues.

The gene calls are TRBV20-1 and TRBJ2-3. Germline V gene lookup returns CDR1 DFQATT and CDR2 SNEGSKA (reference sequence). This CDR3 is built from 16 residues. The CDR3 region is CSARSIWQASTDTQYF.

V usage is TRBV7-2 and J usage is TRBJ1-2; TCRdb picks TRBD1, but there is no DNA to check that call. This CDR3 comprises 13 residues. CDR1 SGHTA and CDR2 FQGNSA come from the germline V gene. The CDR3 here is CASSFEGVPGYTF.

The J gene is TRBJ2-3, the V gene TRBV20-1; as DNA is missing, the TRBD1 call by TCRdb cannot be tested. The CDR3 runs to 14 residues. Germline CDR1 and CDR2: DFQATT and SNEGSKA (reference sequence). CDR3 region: CSARWRGSTDTQYF.

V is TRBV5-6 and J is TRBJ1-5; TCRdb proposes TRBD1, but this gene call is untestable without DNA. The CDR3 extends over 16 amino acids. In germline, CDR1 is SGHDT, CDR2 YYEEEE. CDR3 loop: CASSLGTGRIHQPQHF.

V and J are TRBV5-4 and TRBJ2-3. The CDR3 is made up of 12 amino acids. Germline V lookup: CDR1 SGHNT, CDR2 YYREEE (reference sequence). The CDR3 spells CASSKHTDTQYF.

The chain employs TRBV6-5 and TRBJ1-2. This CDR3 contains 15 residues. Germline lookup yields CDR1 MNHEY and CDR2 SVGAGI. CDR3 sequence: CASSYGRTGNYGYTF.

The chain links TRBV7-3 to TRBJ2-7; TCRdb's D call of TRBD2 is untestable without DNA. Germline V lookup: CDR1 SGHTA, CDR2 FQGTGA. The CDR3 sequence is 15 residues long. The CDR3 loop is CASSLLAGVRNEQYF.

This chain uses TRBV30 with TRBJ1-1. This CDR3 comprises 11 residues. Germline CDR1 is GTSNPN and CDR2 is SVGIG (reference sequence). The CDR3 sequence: CAWNSLTEAFF.

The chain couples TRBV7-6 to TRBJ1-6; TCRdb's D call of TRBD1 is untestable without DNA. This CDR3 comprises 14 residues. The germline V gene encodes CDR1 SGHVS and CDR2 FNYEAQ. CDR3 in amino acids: CASSLQGAGSPLHF.

The CDR3 is CASSPGGYEQFF. V gene TRBV7-8 combines with J gene TRBJ2-1; TCRdb gives TRBD1 as the D gene, but with no DNA this cannot be confirmed. The CDR3 sequence is 12 residues long. CDR1 is SGHVS and CDR2 is FQNEAQ in the germline V gene.

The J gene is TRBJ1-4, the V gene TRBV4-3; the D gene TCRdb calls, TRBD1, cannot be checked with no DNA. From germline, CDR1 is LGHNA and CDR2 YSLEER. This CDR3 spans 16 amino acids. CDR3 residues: CASSQQAGTATEKLFF.

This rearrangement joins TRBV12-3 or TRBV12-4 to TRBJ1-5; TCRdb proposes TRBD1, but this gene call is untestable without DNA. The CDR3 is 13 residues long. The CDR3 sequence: CASNGQPNQPQHF.